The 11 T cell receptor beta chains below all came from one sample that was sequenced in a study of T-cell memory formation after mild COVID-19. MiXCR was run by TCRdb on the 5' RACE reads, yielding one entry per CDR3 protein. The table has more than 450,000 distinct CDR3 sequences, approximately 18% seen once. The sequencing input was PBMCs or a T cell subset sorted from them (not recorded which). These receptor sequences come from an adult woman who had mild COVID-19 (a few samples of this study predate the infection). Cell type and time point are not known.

CDR3 sequence: CASSPLGRESTEAFF. CDR3 in DNA: TGTGCCAGCAGCCCCCTCGGCAGGGAGAGCACTGAAGCTTTCTTT. The V and J genes are TRBV7-2 and TRBJ1-1, with D tentatively TRBD1 (5 bases). The CDR3 sequence is 15 residues long. Germline CDR1 is SGHTA and CDR2 is FQGNSA. The V end was cut by 5 bases, the J end by 4 bases, with 17 bases between.

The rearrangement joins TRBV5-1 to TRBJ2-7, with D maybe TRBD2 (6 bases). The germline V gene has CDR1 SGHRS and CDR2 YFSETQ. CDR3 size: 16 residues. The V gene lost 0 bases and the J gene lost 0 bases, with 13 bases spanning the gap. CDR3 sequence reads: CASSLGFGGSSYEQYF. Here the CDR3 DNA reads TGCGCCAGCAGCTTGGGATTCGGGGGAAGCTCCTACGAGCAGTACTTC.

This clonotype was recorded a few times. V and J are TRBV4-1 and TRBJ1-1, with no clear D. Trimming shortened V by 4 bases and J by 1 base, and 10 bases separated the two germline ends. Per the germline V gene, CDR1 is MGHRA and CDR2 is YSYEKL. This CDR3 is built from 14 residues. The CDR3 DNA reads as TGCGCCAGCAGCCCTTCTATGACGAACACTGAAGCTTTCTTT. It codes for CASSPSMTNTEAFF.

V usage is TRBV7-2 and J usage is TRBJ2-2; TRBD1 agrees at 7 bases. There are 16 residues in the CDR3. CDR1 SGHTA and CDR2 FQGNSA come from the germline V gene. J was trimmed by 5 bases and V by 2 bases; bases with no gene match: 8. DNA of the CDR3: TGTGCCAGCAGCTTACCCTACCTGACAGGGACCGGGGAGCTGTTTTTT. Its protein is CASSLPYLTGTGELFF.

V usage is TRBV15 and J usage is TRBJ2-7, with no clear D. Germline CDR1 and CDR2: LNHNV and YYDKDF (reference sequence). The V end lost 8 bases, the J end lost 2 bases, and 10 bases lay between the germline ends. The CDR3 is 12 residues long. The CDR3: CATSVGPYEQYF. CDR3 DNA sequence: TGTGCCACCTCAGTAGGACCCTACGAGCAGTACTTC.

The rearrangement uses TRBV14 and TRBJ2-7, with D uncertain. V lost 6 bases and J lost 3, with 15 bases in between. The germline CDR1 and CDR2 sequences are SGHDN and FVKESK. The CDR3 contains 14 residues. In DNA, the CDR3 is TGTGCCAGCAGTCTTAGACCTGGCGTCTACGAGCAGTACTTC. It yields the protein CASSLRPGVYEQYF.

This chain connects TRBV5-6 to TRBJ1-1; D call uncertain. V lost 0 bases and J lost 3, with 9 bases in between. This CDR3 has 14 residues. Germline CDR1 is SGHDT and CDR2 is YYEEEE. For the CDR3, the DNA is TGTGCCAGCAGCTTGGGAGGATTTGACACTGAAGCTTTCTTT. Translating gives CASSLGGFDTEAFF.

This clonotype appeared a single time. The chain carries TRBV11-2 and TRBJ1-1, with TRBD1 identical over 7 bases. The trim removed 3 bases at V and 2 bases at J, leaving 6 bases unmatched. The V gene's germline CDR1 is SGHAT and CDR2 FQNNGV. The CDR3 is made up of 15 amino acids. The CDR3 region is CASSFMGQINTEAFF. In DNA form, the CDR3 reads TGTGCCAGCAGCTTTATGGGACAGATAAACACTGAAGCTTTCTTT.

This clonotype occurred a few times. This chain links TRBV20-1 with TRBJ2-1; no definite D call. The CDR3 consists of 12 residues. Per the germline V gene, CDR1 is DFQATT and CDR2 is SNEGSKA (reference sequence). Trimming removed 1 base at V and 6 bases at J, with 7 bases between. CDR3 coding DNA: TGCAGTGCTAGAGTGGACGTCAATGAGCAGTTCTTC. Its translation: CSARVDVNEQFF.

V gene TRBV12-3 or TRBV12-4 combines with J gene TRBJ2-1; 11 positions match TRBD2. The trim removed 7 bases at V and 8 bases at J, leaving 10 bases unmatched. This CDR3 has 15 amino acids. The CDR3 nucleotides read TGTGCCAGCACCGAGGGTCTAGCGGGAGGCCATGAGCAGTTCTTC. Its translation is CASTEGLAGGHEQFF.

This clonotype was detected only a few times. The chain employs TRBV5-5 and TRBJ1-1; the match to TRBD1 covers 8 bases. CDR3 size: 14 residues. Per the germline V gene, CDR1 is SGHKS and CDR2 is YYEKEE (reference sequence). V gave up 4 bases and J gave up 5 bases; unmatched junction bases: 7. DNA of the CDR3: TGTGCCAGCAGCGCGGTAGACAGGGGAACTGAAGCTTTCTTT. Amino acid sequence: CASSAVDRGTEAFF.